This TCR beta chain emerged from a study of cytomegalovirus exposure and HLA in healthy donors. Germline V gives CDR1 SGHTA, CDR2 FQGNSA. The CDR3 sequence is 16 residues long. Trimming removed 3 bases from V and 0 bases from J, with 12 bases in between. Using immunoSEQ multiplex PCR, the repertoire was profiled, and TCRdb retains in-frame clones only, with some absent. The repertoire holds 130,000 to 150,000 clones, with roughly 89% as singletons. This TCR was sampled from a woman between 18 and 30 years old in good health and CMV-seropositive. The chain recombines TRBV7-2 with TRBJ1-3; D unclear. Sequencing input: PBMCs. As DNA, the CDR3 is TGTGCCAGCAGCTTTCTTCCCCTTAACTCTGGAAACACCATATATTTT. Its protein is CASSFLPLNSGNTIYF.